This T cell receptor (beta chain) appears in the sequencing data of a study of naive and memory T cell subsets (dated by TCRdb to 2017 to 2019). In the study overall: An open-source, UMI-based TCR alpha and beta sequencing pipeline was applied to sorted naive and memory peripheral blood T cell subsets. IgG serology results and the functional CMV T cell responses were in complete agreement. RNA was DNase-treated and reverse transcribed with TCR constant-region primers, mostly using SuperScript III.

V is pared back by 3 bases and J by 0 bases, with 15 bases lying between the germline termini. The germline V gene provides CDR1 SGDLS and CDR2 YYNGEE. The CDR3, cysteine through phenylalanine, is 16 amino acids long. This entry keeps only the CDR3 DNA: 48 bases, framed from base 1. Points on this clonotype: Its antigen has not been determined. The input lacks base qualities; no much larger clone sits a single base away.

From the second PCR step on, the TCR alpha and beta chain libraries were amplified in separate reactions. To determine each donor's CMV status, fresh PBMCs were stimulated overnight with CMV viral lysate, and IFNgamma production from CD4+ T cells was then assessed. CD4 T cells were positively selected with Miltenyi beads, followed by positive selection of CD8 T cells from the CD4-negative fraction. Cells were stained for CD3, CD4, CD8, CD45RA, CD27 and a live/dead dye and were sorted on a BD Aria II into four subsets based on CD45RA and CD27. A few healthy volunteers provided blood, and the blood of each volunteer was split into CD4 and CD8 T cells and then into four differentiation subsets. Around 130 ml of peripheral blood was taken from each donor, and PBMC were separated by density-gradient centrifugation on Ficoll-Paque PLUS. The sorted cells were lysed in RLT buffer, after which RNA was extracted using a Qiagen RNeasy kit and kept at -80 degrees C.

Libraries were prepared through UMI-ligation and nested PCR. The beta constant-region primer consisted of an equimolar mixture of two oligonucleotides that together covered TRBC1 and TRBC2. Four rounds of PCR were used to amplify ligated cDNA, with nested alpha and beta constant-region primers being used together with the SP2 primer. A single-stranded oligonucleotide carrying the SP2 primer and a 12-nucleotide UMI was ligated to the 3' end of the cDNA by T4 RNA ligase 1. Incubation of the ligation reaction was carried out at 16 degrees C for roughly 19-25 hours. To avoid over-amplification, PCR2 was usually performed as a SYBR Green qPCR and halted once a predetermined threshold was reached. Apart from the first purification, every purification step used Agencourt AMPure XP magnetic beads. Library amounts were measured by Qubit and library quality was assessed on a TapeStation, where the main peak was expected at around 650 bp. Pooled libraries were sequenced on an Illumina MiSeq with v2 2x251 paired-end kits, typically giving roughly 0.9-2.1 million reads per sample. Each sample was pooled at 4 to 5 nM, and about 4.5-7% PhiX was included to help cluster recognition. From the authors' description of their analysis: V and J genes were assigned to Demultiplexor-processed FASTQ reads by Decombinator through tag matching, with a single base-pair mismatch being allowed. Collapsinator used UMIs to correct both sequencing errors and frequency errors arising from PCR heterogeneity. CDR3Translator translated TCRs and extracted CDR3s from the conserved cysteine to the FGXG phenylalanine, flagging non-productive sequences. Gini, Shannon entropy and inverse Simpson indices were calculated on repertoires subsampled to equal numbers of UMI-defined TCRs. Within the linear range, a power law was fitted to clonotype abundance distributions using maximum likelihood. On one naive CD8 sample, the pipeline and MIGEC gave similar UMI counts, unique TCR numbers and clonal distributions. One analysis removed from the naive repertoire any naive TCRs that were also found in any memory subset from the same donor. Repertoires were searched for approximately 7,000 CMV-associated CDR3 sequences compiled from VDJdb and a published dataset. Using fastp trimming at Q25 and MiXCR clonotype assembly, TCRdb reanalyzed the public sequencing data and kept in-frame beta chains. Rows with a matching CDR3 protein are joined into one entry that keeps the most common DNA and genes. The V and J calls and clone size come from TCRdb's table, not from the authors' own analysis. The sample table records roughly 100,000 distinct CDR3 sequences; about 14% of these occur just once. The leading ten clones occupy about 3% of the sample.

General conclusions and limits of the study: In both CD4 and CD8 cells, a rise in Gini index and a fall in Shannon and inverse Simpson diversity were observed from naive through CM, EM and EMRA. No ground truth was available to validate the repertoire findings for the naive and memory subsets. Single alpha or beta chain sequences, rather than paired alpha/beta receptors, were used to define clonotypes. A few larger clonotypes were found in naive repertoires, especially CD8, and these larger clonotypes were possibly memory cells re-expressing CD45RA. RNA-based TCR counts may be influenced by expression changes linked to T cell activation and differentiation. After error correction, over 90% of naive TCR sequences appeared only once, giving much steeper abundance distributions than memory subsets. TCR abundance followed a power law with an exponent that was different for naive and memory subsets but consistent across the three individuals.

The receptor's source is a human donor in good health. The rearranged segments are TRBV9 and TRBJ1-1, with TRBD1 perhaps the D gene, on 6 matching bases. Specimen: naive CD8+ T cells from blood. The sample's cell subset or site label, decoded: naive T cells, CD45RA high CD27+. The nucleotide sequence is given as TGTGCCAGCAGCGCTGGAGGGGGAGCCCTGAACACTGAAGCTTTCTTT. Translated, it reads CASSAGGGALNTEAFF.